The sequence of this T cell receptor beta chain was determined in a study of blood T cell repertoires in COVID-19. In the study overall: From T cells, B-cell-depleted T cells, or PBMCs came the material, which was cDNA or gDNA.

Trimming left V 3 bases short and J 5 bases short, with 19 bases between. The CDR3 is 16 amino acids. Germline V CDR1 and CDR2: KGHSH, LQKENI. Seattle's enrolled individuals joined amid active infection and were then monitored longitudinally. Original data processing: Estimates of nucleated cell counts were drawn from the amplification of reference gene primers. Sequenced by immunoSEQ multiplex PCR; TCRdb stores in-frame clones only, minus some. The V and J calls and clone size are taken from that table; D and trimming were inferred from the DNA. There are 150,000 or so clones in the sample; 65% to 90% occur only once, and about 12% lies in the top ten.

The rearrangement joins TRBV18 to TRBJ1-1; a weak D match, TRBD1 (6 bases). What was sequenced was peripheral blood. The sequence was collected from a woman aged 60-75 years with COVID-19, enrolled during active disease. CDR3 residues: CASSPRRGGVWTEAFF. CDR3 coding DNA: TGTGCCAGCTCACCCCGGAGGGGGGGCGTATGGACTGAAGCTTTCTTT.